Shown below are 21 T cell receptor beta chains from a single sample sequenced in a study of T cell repertoires in cytomegalovirus infection. MiXCR, run by TCRdb on the reads, gives a single entry per CDR3 protein. The data contain roughly 500,000 distinct CDR3 sequences, roughly a third of them singletons. No antigen is known for these receptors. The input for sequencing was cultured PBMCs, taken from culture after CMV antigen stimulation. These receptors were taken from a human donor in good health (CMV status not recorded). Some clones in this sample may be carry-over from other donors' samples.

The sample holds a few counts of this clonotype. The rearrangement joins TRBV30 to TRBJ1-5, with D possibly matching TRBD1 (6 bases). This CDR3 region has 15 residues. Germline V gene data show CDR1 as GTSNPN and CDR2 as SVGIG (reference sequence). V lost 0 bases and J lost 2, with 11 bases in between. The CDR3 sequence is CAWSVTGSGNQPQHF. In DNA form, the CDR3 reads TGTGCCTGGAGTGTAACAGGGAGTGGCAATCAGCCCCAGCATTTT.

The CDR3 nucleotides read TGTGCCAGCAGCTTAGTGGACAGGGGTCAAGAGACCCAGTACTTC. The encoded protein is CASSLVDRGQETQYF. The rearrangement joins TRBV7-6 to TRBJ2-5, with 9 bases aligning to TRBD1. The V gene end was trimmed by 1 base and the J gene end by 2 bases; junction bases not matched to a gene: 2. Germline V gives CDR1 SGHVS, CDR2 FNYEAQ. The CDR3 extends over 15 amino acids.

This clonotype was found a few times. The chain carries TRBV10-3 and TRBJ2-7; perhaps TRBD1 as D (6 bases). The germline V and J ends were trimmed by 4 bases and 3 bases, with 10 bases remaining between them. Germline V gene lookup returns CDR1 ENHRY and CDR2 SYGVKD. The CDR3 has 13 amino acids. CDR3 sequence (DNA): TGTGCCATCAGTGGCCGGGACAACTACGAGCAGTACTTC. It is translated as CAISGRDNYEQYF.

The chain joins TRBV20-1 to TRBJ1-2; the D gene is possibly TRBD1 (5 bases). CDR1 and CDR2 (germline): DFQATT, SNEGSKA (reference sequence). The CDR3 runs to 11 residues. With 5 bases removed from V and 8 bases from J, the gap between germline ends came to 12 bases. CDR3 region: CSAWGAGGYTF. CDR3 nucleotide sequence: TGCAGTGCTTGGGGCGCGGGGGGCTACACCTTC.

J is TRBJ2-5 and V is TRBV5-1; D may match TRBD1 or TRBD2 (6 bases each). Germline V CDR1 and CDR2: SGHRS, YFSETQ. The CDR3 runs to 16 residues. Trimming stripped 2 bases from V and 1 base from J, with 15 bases between. The CDR3 loop reads CASSFSGAVTQETQYF. CDR3 sequence (DNA): TGCGCCAGCAGCTTTTCGGGGGCCGTAACCCAAGAGACCCAGTACTTC.

The chain couples TRBV6-1 to TRBJ1-5, with D unclear. CDR3 size: 16 residues. The germline gives CDR1 MNHNS, CDR2 SASEGT. V dropped 5 bases and J dropped 0 bases, with 14 bases sitting between them. CDR3: CASSLAGVGSNQPQHF. CDR3 coding DNA: TGTGCCAGCAGTCTGGCAGGCGTTGGTAGCAATCAGCCCCAGCATTTT.

This clonotype was seen only a few times. The gene calls are TRBV7-8 and TRBJ2-1, with D perhaps TRBD1 (6 bases). Trimming left V 5 bases short and J 0 bases short, with 20 bases between. The germline V gene has CDR1 SGHVS and CDR2 FQNEAQ. This CDR3 is 18 amino acids long. The CDR3 sequence is CASSLRTVVFNSYNEQFF. CDR3 coding DNA: TGTGCCAGCAGCCTCAGGACAGTAGTTTTTAACTCCTACAATGAGCAGTTCTTC.

This clonotype was counted between two and nine times. The chain has TRBV7-8 and TRBJ1-5; TRBD1 is a possible D gene (6 bases). The CDR3 has 15 residues. Per germline, CDR1 SGHVS and CDR2 FQNEAQ. The ends were cut back, 4 bases at V and 3 bases at J, with 13 bases in the middle. As DNA, the CDR3 is TGTGCCAGCAGCTATAGCAGGGGTCCCAATCAGCCCCAGCATTTT. It specifies CASSYSRGPNQPQHF.

J is TRBJ2-1 and V is TRBV11-3, with 10 bases aligning to TRBD2. J lost 7 bases, V lost 5 bases, and 11 bases had no gene match. The V gene's germline CDR1 is SGHNT and CDR2 YENEEA. This CDR3 has 16 amino acids. The CDR3 bases are TGTGCCAGCAGCCCGCCGTCTAGCGGGAGTGGGAATGAGCAGTTCTTC. Protein sequence: CASSPPSSGSGNEQFF.

The CDR3 DNA follows: TGTGCCAGCAGCTTTCTGGCCCAGGGTAGCACAGATACGCAGTATTTT. This translates into CASSFLAQGSTDTQYF. The V gene is TRBV7-4, the J gene TRBJ2-3; perhaps TRBD1 as D (5 bases). Germline assignment: CDR1 SGHVT and CDR2 SQSDAQ. V was pared by 3 bases and J by 0 bases, with 13 bases between. This CDR3 region has 16 residues.

In its sample, this clonotype was seen a few times. DNA for the CDR3: TGTGCCAGCAGCTCCGCTAGGGATAGCGGGGAAGCCTACGAGCAGTACTTC. Translation gives CASSSARDSGEAYEQYF. V usage is TRBV7-1 and J usage is TRBJ2-7, with TRBD2 matching 8 bases. TRBV7-1 is reported as an ORF; its role is uncertain. The CDR3 extends over 17 amino acids. V was clipped by 3 bases and J by 2 bases; unmatched bases: 12.

This clonotype was picked up a small number of times. The V call is TRBV19, the J call TRBJ1-3; D is uncertain. V lost 2 bases to trimming and J lost 2 bases, with 10 bases between them. Germline V gives CDR1 LNHDA, CDR2 SQIVND (reference sequence). The CDR3 covers 15 residues. The CDR3 is CASSIFGTPGNTIYF. DNA of the CDR3: TGTGCCAGTAGTATATTCGGTACACCTGGAAACACCATATATTTT. The full variable domain, completed using reference TRBV19 and TRBJ1-3, is DGGITQSPKYLFRKEGQNVTLSCEQNLNHDAMYWYRQDPGQGLRLIYYSQIVNDFQKGDIAEGYSVSREKKESFPLTVTSAQKNPTAFYLCASSIFGTPGNTIYFGEGSWLTVV.

This clonotype has more than one count but fewer than ten. The chain uses TRBV6-5 and TRBJ1-1; D is possibly TRBD1 (6 bases). Trimming shortened V by 0 bases and J by 1 base, and 12 bases separated the two germline ends. This CDR3 comprises 16 residues. The V gene's germline CDR1 is MNHEY and CDR2 SVGAGI. CDR3 DNA sequence: TGTGCCAGCAGTTACTCGATCGCAGGGGCGAACACTGAAGCTTTCTTT. Residues: CASSYSIAGANTEAFF.

This clonotype was counted between two and nine times. The J gene is TRBJ2-1, the V gene TRBV4-2; 7 nucleotides match TRBD2. Germline trimming cut 1 base from V and 4 bases from J; bases unmatched to any gene: 10. Germline V gene data show CDR1 as LGHNA and CDR2 as YNFKEQ. This CDR3 is built from 17 residues. The CDR3 here is CASSQGFAGEFYNEQFF. CDR3 DNA: TGTGCCAGCAGCCAAGGGTTTGCGGGAGAGTTTTACAATGAGCAGTTCTTC.

This chain joins TRBV6-5 and TRBJ2-7; 9 bases map to TRBD2. The CDR3 consists of 15 residues. Germline V gene data show CDR1 as MNHEY and CDR2 as SVGAGI. The trim removed 2 bases at V and 3 bases at J, leaving 5 bases unmatched. The CDR3 DNA follows: TGTGCCAGCAGTTACCGCGGACTAGCGAACTACGAGCAGTACTTC. Encoded protein: CASSYRGLANYEQYF.

The table lists this clonotype with a few counts. The chain combines TRBV20-1 with TRBJ2-3, with a weak D call TRBD2 (5 bases). V lost 4 bases and J 6 bases, leaving 17 bases between the germline ends. Germline CDR1 reads DFQATT; CDR2 reads SNEGSKA (reference sequence). This CDR3 has 14 residues. CDR3 coding DNA: TGCAGTGCTACCCAGCGTCCAAGAGGGGATACGCAGTATTTT. This translates into CSATQRPRGDTQYF.

This clonotype was recorded a few times. This chain joins TRBV7-9 and TRBJ2-6, with D hard to call. The CDR3 totals 15 residues. Germline V gives CDR1 SEHNR, CDR2 FQNEAQ (reference sequence). Trimming stripped 4 bases from V and 1 base from J, with 8 bases between. This CDR3 reads CASSSVPSGANVLTF. The DNA for the CDR3 is TGTGCCAGCAGCTCGGTCCCGTCTGGGGCCAACGTCCTGACTTTC.

The chain has TRBV7-6 and TRBJ1-1, with D possibly matching TRBD1 (6 bases). The CDR3 is made up of 12 amino acids. In germline, CDR1 is SGHVS, CDR2 FNYEAQ. The V end lost 7 bases, the J end lost 3 bases, and 9 bases lay between the germline ends. CDR3: CASTGQDTEAFF. The CDR3 nucleotides are TGTGCCAGCACGGGACAAGACACTGAAGCTTTCTTT.

The chain carries TRBV28 and TRBJ2-2, with 9 bases aligning to TRBD1. Germline V gives CDR1 MDHEN, CDR2 SYDVKM. Trimming cost V 6 bases and J 4 bases; bases outside gene matches: 12. The CDR3 spans 17 residues. CDR3 nucleotide sequence: TGTGCCAGCAGCCACCCCCGGGGACAGGGAGGCACCGGGGAGCTGTTTTTT. Translating it yields CASSHPRGQGGTGELFF.

The chain links TRBV4-3 to TRBJ2-3; 10 nucleotides agree with TRBD2. The CDR3 loop spans 15 amino acids. Trimming cost V 0 bases and J 5 bases; bases outside gene matches: 2. CDR1 LGHNA and CDR2 YSLEER come from the germline V gene. As DNA, the CDR3 is TGCGCCAGCAGCCAAGATCGGACTAGCGGAGATACGCAGTATTTT. Amino acid sequence: CASSQDRTSGDTQYF.

In nucleotides, the CDR3 is TGTGCCAGTACCGTGTGGGAGGAGAACACTGAAGCTTTCTTT. This encodes CASTVWEENTEAFF. The rearrangement links TRBV19 to TRBJ1-1; no reliable D call. Germline assignment: CDR1 LNHDA and CDR2 SQIVND (reference sequence). The CDR3 has 14 amino acids. Trimming removed 7 bases at V and 1 base at J, with 13 bases between.